This T cell receptor beta chain was sequenced in a study of blood T cell repertoires in COVID-19. Seattle patient enrollment occurred during active infection, with longitudinal follow-up thereafter. Clones were sequenced by immunoSEQ multiplex PCR, and TCRdb holds only the in-frame ones, with some missing. The sample includes around 130,000 clones, about 88% of them seen just once. The TCR originated in a man in his fifties or sixties with COVID-19, enrolled during active disease. Sequencing was done on a sample of peripheral blood.

The CDR3 sequence is CASSPDRGRRNEQFF. CDR3 bases: TGTGCCAGCAGCCCGGACAGGGGGCGTCGGAATGAGCAGTTCTTC. The V gene is TRBV14, the J gene TRBJ2-1; 11 bases line up with TRBD1. Germline-derived CDR1 and CDR2 are SGHDN and FVKESK. V dropped 4 bases and J dropped 7; count of bases not matched to a gene: 6. The CDR3 is made up of 15 amino acids.